This paragraph covers one T cell receptor (beta chain) sequence. This clonotype was seen a handful of times. Its antigen has not been determined. Base-call qualities are not available, and no considerably larger clone is one nucleotide away. The donors were some 36 Caucasian individuals from Russia, aged about 6 to 95 years, who were systemically healthy. Roughly 9.5 milliliters of peripheral blood were drawn from each donor into EDTA-treated Vacutainer tubes. PBMCs were isolated by Ficoll-Paque density-gradient centrifugation, with at least 6 million obtained per sample. Trizol reagent was used to extract total RNA from the PBMCs, yielding at least 5.5 micrograms per sample. Naive CD45RAhigh/CD27high T cell percentages were measured by flow cytometry on a PBMC aliquot from every donor. Library method: 5' RACE. The sequencer listed for this sample is Illumina HiSeq 2500. The second PCR ran for roughly 7 to 12 cycles and used a J-beta primer mix along with a sample-barcoded 5' primer. A unique molecular identifier was introduced onto each TCR beta cDNA molecule by a template-switch 5' adaptor carrying 12 random nucleotides. At least 2.5 million CDR3-containing paired-end reads were obtained from each sample. The Mint cDNA synthesis kit, primed by a TRBC-specific oligonucleotide, was used to synthesize first-strand cDNA from all RNA. Following uracil-DNA glycosylase treatment, a first 18-cycle PCR with universal primers M1SS and BC2_uni_R was performed on all cDNA. Per the original workflow: Each sample was normalized by randomly selecting 1 million high-quality reads, each carrying a distinct molecular identifier. Reads sharing molecular identifiers were discarded rather than binned into consensus sequences. MiTCR, run with a Q25 quality threshold and the strictest error-elimination algorithm, handled CDR3 identification, clonotype clustering and error correction. Lower-bound total TCR beta diversity was estimated with a nonparametric unseen species model using Euler transformation. TCRdb reprocessing: public reads trimmed at Q25 with fastp, clones called with MiXCR, in-frame beta chains kept. Entries are consolidated by CDR3 protein sequence, retaining the most common genes and DNA. The V and J calls were determined by TCRdb, not by the authors. The sample table shows hundreds of thousands of distinct CDR3 sequences, and approximately 60% are seen once. The ten largest account for 25% to 30% of the sample.

The sample comes from a study of blood T cells in healthy people across ages (dated by TCRdb to about 2015). Describing the broader study: In model experiments, template switching captured roughly one uniquely barcoded TCR beta cDNA molecule for every two T cells. Age-related changes in TCR beta repertoire diversity were measured in the study by deep sequencing normalized with unique cDNA molecular identifiers. Four age groups were formed from the donors: young (average 16 years), middle-aged (approximately 40), aged (roughly 59) and long-lived (82). To avoid experimental bias, donors of different ages were randomly spread across the sequencing lanes. Two additional independent replicas of 1 million unique cDNA reads from the same blood draw were analyzed for two donors (one aged 18 to 30 and one aged 80 or older).

What the study reported, not specific to this receptor: Compared with the aged group, more naive CD4+ T cells, fewer expanded clones and increased TCR diversity were shown by the long-lived group, suggesting age selection. As age increased, observed TCR beta diversity per million T cells dropped in a roughly linear way, and a significant reduction was already evident by age 40. The CMV infection status of donors was not known, potentially confounding age-related changes in expanded clonotypes. Estimates of total diversity based on one million sequenced T cells were considered lower bounds and underestimates. There was a strong correlation between observed TCR beta diversity and the percentage of naive T cells measured by flow cytometry. Conclusive comparison of naive and antigen-experienced compartments was prevented by the profiling of bulk unsorted PBMCs.

CDR1 and CDR2 are read off the germline V gene as SQVTM and ANQGSEA. From the cysteine up to the phenylalanine, the CDR3 has a length of 13 residues. Just the 39-base CDR3 DNA is kept, in frame starting at base 1. At the junction V is shortened by 6 bases and J by 6 bases, with 17 bases in between. The sample consisted of blood. The clonotype was recovered from a man aged 40-55 years in good health. The rearranged segments are TRBV29-1 and TRBJ1-1, with TRBD1 as a weak D call on 6 bases. The nucleotides are TGCAGCGTATCTCAGGGGCGCGAGGCTGAAGCTTTCTTT. This encodes CSVSQGREAEAFF.